This TCR beta chain is drawn from a study of T cells in Graves' hyperthyroidism and ophthalmopathy. Amplification of TCR beta CDR3 regions used RNA as the template. HTBI primers were employed in a first-round RT-PCR of the TCR CDR3. MiXCR was run by TCRdb on the multiplex PCR reads, yielding one entry per CDR3 protein. The profile shows hundreds of thousands of distinct CDR3 sequences, over 12% of them singletons. Study-wide findings and caveats: Blood also showed most of the thyroid clonotypes that were expanded above 0.001.

Points on this clonotype: What it recognizes is unknown. At one of its ends the junction is not consistent with the germline gene, which may arise from a read error.

There are 15 residues in the CDR3. Germline lookup yields CDR1 DFQATT and CDR2 SNEGSKA (reference sequence). The V call is TRBV20-1, the J call TRBJ2-1; 10 nucleotides line up with TRBD2. Sequencing input: blood. This receptor was identified in a man aged 45-60 years with Graves' ophthalmopathy. CDR3 amino acids: CSATSGSISSNEQFF. As DNA, the CDR3 is TGCAGTGCTACTAGCGGGAGCATTTCCTCCAATGAGCAGTTCTTC.